The next 17 T cell receptor beta chains were all read from a single sample in a study of T cell repertoires in cytomegalovirus infection. Using its own MiXCR run on the reads, TCRdb lists one record per CDR3 protein. This table holds approximately 200,000 distinct CDR3 sequences, 28% found once. The sequenced sample was PBMCs. These receptor sequences come from a human donor in good health (CMV status not recorded). Some clones in this sample may be carry-over from other donors' samples.

The gene calls are TRBV5-4 and TRBJ2-7, with D perhaps given as TRBD1 or TRBD2 (5 bases each). Germline CDR1 is SGHNT and CDR2 is YYREEE (reference sequence). The germline V and J ends were trimmed by 2 bases and 7 bases, with 10 bases remaining between them. The CDR3 is 12 residues long. The CDR3 DNA reads TGTGCCAGCAGCTTCCCGGGACGGGAGCAGTACTTC. This encodes CASSFPGREQYF.

This clonotype has at least ten counts. This chain joins TRBV7-8 and TRBJ1-1; the D gene is possibly TRBD1 (6 bases). Deletions cut 2 bases from V and 10 bases from J, with 17 bases between. The CDR3 has 14 residues. The germline gives CDR1 SGHVS, CDR2 FQNEAQ. The CDR3 protein is CASSLLGGNKRAFF. CDR3 nucleotide sequence: TGTGCCAGCAGCTTATTAGGGGGAAACAAACGAGCTTTCTTT. The full variable domain, completed using reference TRBV7-8 and TRBJ1-1, is GAGVSQSPRYKVAKRGQDVALRCDPISGHVSLFWYQQALGQGPEFLTYFQNEAQLDKSGLPSDRFFAERPEGSVSTLKIQRTQQEDSAVYLCASSLLGGNKRAFFGQGTRLTVV.

The chain carries TRBV6-2 or TRBV6-3 and TRBJ2-2; D is unresolved. The germline V gene has CDR1 MNHEY and CDR2 SVGEGT. V was shortened by 4 bases and J by 2 bases, with 8 bases between the two germline ends. CDR3 length equals 14 residues. CDR3 DNA: TGTGCCAGCAGTTGGGCCAGTAACACCGGGGAGCTGTTTTTT. Translated, it gives CASSWASNTGELFF.

This clonotype was counted at least ten times. The chain carries TRBV7-2 and TRBJ1-1; 9 nucleotides match TRBD1. V was pared by 5 bases and J by 6 bases, with 7 bases of the junction left unmatched. Germline-derived CDR1 and CDR2 are SGHTA and FQGNSA. CDR3 length: 14 residues. Here the CDR3 DNA reads TGTGCCAGCAGCATGGACAGGGGAAGGCCTGAAGCTTTCTTT. Amino acid sequence: CASSMDRGRPEAFF. The variable domain in full, completed from reference TRBV7-2 and TRBJ1-1, reads GAGVSQSPSNKVTEKGKDVELRCDPISGHTALYWYRQSLGQGLEFLIYFQGNSAPDKSGLPSDRFSAERTGGSVSTLTIQRTQQEDSAVYLCASSMDRGRPEAFFGQGTRLTVV.

In this sample, this clonotype turned up a few times. This chain uses TRBV6-1 with TRBJ1-1; D unresolved. The germline CDR1 and CDR2 sequences are MNHNS and SASEGT. CDR3 length: 13 residues. Trimming removed 6 bases from V and 3 bases from J, with 11 bases in between. The CDR3 is CASRKSGDTEAFF. In DNA form, the CDR3 reads TGTGCCAGCAGGAAATCGGGTGACACTGAAGCTTTCTTT.

In this sample, this clonotype turned up many times. The junction departs from germline at one end; a sequencing error may be responsible. The DNA of the CDR3 is TGTGCCAGCAGCCCGGGACAGCCCCAAGAGGCCCAGTACTTC. Translating gives CASSPGQPQEAQYF. The chain uses TRBV7-3 and TRBJ2-5, with 7 bases lining up with TRBD1. The CDR3 sequence is 14 residues long. The germline CDR1 and CDR2 sequences are SGHTA and FQGTGA.

CDR3 loop: CSVEDIGSTYEQYF. CDR3 DNA sequence: TGCAGCGTTGAAGATATAGGGTCAACCTACGAGCAGTACTTC. This chain connects TRBV29-1 to TRBJ2-7; D uncertain. CDR3 length equals 14 residues. With 0 bases removed from V and 2 bases from J, the gap between germline ends came to 11 bases. Germline V gene sequence: CDR1 SQVTM, CDR2 ANQGSEA.

This sequence joins TRBV7-9 and TRBJ1-1, with D hard to call. The V end was cut by 1 base, the J end by 11 bases, with 11 bases between. This CDR3 is built from 12 residues. CDR1 and CDR2 from the germline V gene are SEHNR and FQNEAQ (reference sequence). The CDR3 spells CASSLGPGGAFF. The DNA for the CDR3 is TGTGCCAGCAGCTTAGGTCCCGGAGGGGCTTTCTTT. Together with reference TRBV7-9 and TRBJ1-1, the CDR3 gives the full variable domain: DTGVSQNPRHKITKRGQNVTFRCDPISEHNRLYWYRQTLGQGPEFLTYFQNEAQLEKSRLLSDRFSAERPKGSFSTLEIQRTEQGDSAMYLCASSLGPGGAFFGQGTRLTVV.

As to this clonotype: Possible read error: a much larger clone is one base away. The rearrangement links TRBV7-2 to TRBJ1-2, with D uncertain. The CDR3 is made up of 14 amino acids. Germline V gene lookup returns CDR1 SGHTA and CDR2 FQGNSA. Trimming removed 5 bases from V and 8 bases from J, with 18 bases in between. CDR3 DNA sequence: TGTGCCAGCAGCCTCAGCCGAGGGTCGGAAGGCTACACCTTC. Its translation: CASSLSRGSEGYTF.

This clonotype has only a few counts. The chain uses TRBV6-1 and TRBJ1-1; a weak D match, TRBD1 (5 bases). CDR1 is MNHNS, CDR2 SASEGT, per germline. The CDR3 loop spans 13 amino acids. V lost 3 bases and J lost 7, with 12 bases in between. The CDR3, as DNA: TGTGCCAGCAGTGAGCAGGGCGGGGGTGAAGCTTTCTTT. This encodes CASSEQGGGEAFF.

The chain combines TRBV9 with TRBJ1-2; the D is unclear. This CDR3 is built from 13 residues. V was clipped by 4 bases and J by 2 bases, with 9 bases between them. CDR1 and CDR2 (germline): SGDLS, YYNGEE. The CDR3 protein is CASSNTENYGYTF. As DNA, the CDR3 is TGTGCCAGCAGCAACACGGAAAACTATGGCTACACCTTC.

This clonotype was seen ten or more times. J is TRBJ1-5 and V is TRBV7-2; TRBD1 aligns across 9 bases. The germline V gene has CDR1 SGHTA and CDR2 FQGNSA. The CDR3 is 16 amino acids. V was pared by 5 bases and J by 4 bases, with 9 bases of the junction left unmatched. The chain's CDR3 is CASSPKTGGRNQPQHF. CDR3 nucleotides: TGTGCCAGCAGCCCTAAGACAGGGGGAAGAAATCAGCCCCAGCATTTT.

The table lists this clonotype with a few counts. The J gene is TRBJ1-1, the V gene TRBV5-1, with 8 bases fitting TRBD1. Germline V lookup: CDR1 SGHRS, CDR2 YFSETQ. The V gene end was trimmed by 3 bases and the J gene end by 5 bases; junction bases not matched to a gene: 9. The CDR3 runs 15 residues. CDR3 sequence reads: CASSSLLTGDTEAFF. The CDR3 DNA is TGCGCCAGCAGCTCCTTATTGACAGGGGATACTGAAGCTTTCTTT.

V is TRBV7-6 and J is TRBJ2-1, with 11 bases matching TRBD2. This CDR3 spans 19 amino acids. V shed 5 bases, J shed 7 bases, and the junction held 19 bases outside the gene matches. Germline CDR1 and CDR2: SGHVS and FNYEAQ. The CDR3 here is CASSQQTSGTHMGMNEQFF. DNA of the CDR3: TGTGCCAGCAGCCAACAGACTAGCGGGACTCACATGGGGATGAATGAGCAGTTCTTC.

The chain links TRBV30 to TRBJ1-2; D remains ambiguous. Germline V gene data show CDR1 as GTSNPN and CDR2 as SVGIG (reference sequence). The V and J ends lost 1 base and 7 bases respectively, with 13 bases between them. This CDR3 has 13 residues. In DNA form, the CDR3 reads TGTGCCTGGAGTGGTCGACAATATGCTGGCTACACCTTC. Its protein is CAWSGRQYAGYTF.

This rearrangement joins TRBV12-3 or TRBV12-4 to TRBJ2-1; 13 positions agree with TRBD2. V lost 3 bases to trimming and J lost 9 bases; unmatched junction nucleotides: 8. This CDR3 is 16 amino acids long. The CDR3 loop is CASSFRLAGGVGEQFF. In DNA, the CDR3 is TGTGCCAGCAGTTTCAGACTAGCGGGGGGAGTGGGTGAGCAGTTCTTC.

This chain links TRBV11-2 with TRBJ1-1, with D perhaps TRBD1 (5 bases). The CDR3 is 13 amino acids. Germline values: CDR1 SGHAT, CDR2 FQNNGV. V lost 2 bases and J lost 5, with 9 bases in between. The CDR3 nucleotides are TGTGCCAGCAGCTTATGGGGGACGACTGAAGCTTTCTTT. Translated: CASSLWGTTEAFF.